The rows below give T cell receptor beta chains drawn from one sample of a study of T cells in tumors and immune-related adverse events. Method: immunoSEQ multiplex PCR; TCRdb's copy keeps in-frame clones and lacks some. In the table there are some 2,500 clones, 83% of which are singletons. The sequencing used tumor tissue, collected from a patient treated with anti-PD-1 therapy. The receptors here all came from a female donor with metastatic renal cell carcinoma. The CDR3 runs from the conserved cysteine through the conserved F or W. D genes are given only for firm matches. The listing skips clone size in some rows; elsewhere it reads once, few, many or a size class.

>TRBJ1-1|TRBV7-2|-|-
CASSLDAGPAEAFF
TGTGCCAGCAGCTTAGATGCTGGCCCGGCTGAAGCTTTCTTT
>TRBJ1-2|TRBV19|TRBD1|-
CATKLTNRGDGYTF
TGTGCCACCAAACTCACCAACAGGGGTGATGGCTACACCTTC
>TRBJ1-4|TRBV28|TRBD1|once
CASSLEGTATNEKLFF
TGTGCCAGCAGTTTAGAGGGGACAGCCACTAATGAAAAACTGTTTTTT
>TRBJ2-7|TRBV11-3|-|-
CASSSGSYEQYF
TGTGCCAGCAGCTCTGGCTCCTACGAGCAGTACTTC
>TRBJ1-1|TRBV28|TRBD1|-
CASRSQGTGNTEAFF
TGTGCCAGCAGAAGCCAAGGGACAGGGAACACTGAAGCTTTCTTT
>TRBJ2-7|TRBV7-8|-|-
CASSVSVLARRSHEQYF
TGTGCCAGCAGCGTTAGTGTGCTAGCGCGTCGATCCCACGAGCAGTACTTC
>TRBJ2-4|TRBV4-1|-|-
CASSPRTALNIQYF
TGCGCCAGCAGCCCCCGGACAGCCTTAAACATTCAGTACTTC
>TRBJ2-5|TRBV15|TRBD1|-
CATSRDKATGLRETQYF
TGTGCCACCAGCAGAGATAAGGCGACAGGGTTACGGGAGACCCAGTACTTC
>TRBJ2-7|TRBV7-8|-|few
CASSLPPGNSYEQYF
TGTGCCAGCAGCCTTCCCCCGGGAAACTCCTACGAGCAGTACTTC
>TRBJ2-2|TRBV29-1|-|-
CSAGTTHTGELFF
TGCAGCGCCGGGACAACCCACACCGGGGAGCTGTTTTTT
>TRBJ1-6|TRBV5-6|-|-
CASSLKWTVSSPLHF
TGTGCCAGCAGCCTAAAGTGGACAGTCAGTTCACCCCTCCACTTT
>TRBJ1-1|TRBV25-1|TRBD1|once
CASSGTGRITEAFF
TGTGCCAGCAGTGGGACAGGGCGTATCACTGAAGCTTTCTTT
>TRBJ2-7|TRBV27|-|-
CASRLTGIGPYEQYF
TGTGCCAGCAGACTTACAGGGATCGGGCCCTACGAGCAGTACTTC
>TRBJ2-5|TRBV7-2|TRBD2|-
CASSLGLAGRRETQYF
TGTGCCAGCAGCTTGGGACTAGCGGGCCGCCGGGAGACCCAGTACTTC
>TRBJ2-2|TRBV5-1|-|-
CASSLRQKNTGELFF
TGCGCCAGCAGCTTACGACAGAAGAACACCGGGGAGCTGTTTTTT
>TRBJ1-6|TRBV19|TRBD1|-
CASSIGGQGDNSPLHF
TGTGCCAGTAGTATTGGCGGACAGGGGGATAATTCACCCCTCCACTTT
>TRBJ1-5|TRBV7-6|TRBD1|-
CASTHTRTGGDNQPQHF
TGTGCCAGCACCCACACTCGGACAGGGGGGGACAATCAGCCCCAGCATTTT
>TRBJ1-4|TRBV18|-|-
CASSPVEAEKLFF
TGTGCCAGCTCACCGGTAGAAGCCGAAAAACTGTTTTTT
>TRBJ1-2|TRBV19|-|-
CASRPQGGNYGYTF
TGTGCCAGTAGGCCACAGGGAGGGAACTATGGCTACACCTTC
>TRBJ2-5|TRBV7-8|-|-
CASSLGGQETQYF
TGTGCCAGCAGCTTAGGGGGGCAAGAGACCCAGTACTTC
>TRBJ2-2|TRBV6-5|-|-
CASSYGAASTGELFF
TGTGCCAGCAGTTACGGGGCGGCTTCCACCGGGGAGCTGTTTTTT
>TRBJ1-2|TRBV6-5|-|few
CASSYLQGRYGYTF
TGTGCCAGCAGTTACCTACAGGGACGCTATGGCTACACCTTC
>TRBJ2-3|TRBV6-1|TRBD2|-
CASSEWGLVTDTQYF
TGTGCCAGCAGTGAATGGGGACTAGTTACAGATACGCAGTATTTT
>TRBJ1-4|TRBV7-9|-|-
CASSLGRGRTEKLFF
TGTGCCAGCAGCTTAGGGAGGGGGAGAACCGAAAAACTGTTTTTT
>TRBJ1-2|TRBV28|TRBD1|-
CASTPTFVGQGISLGYTF
TGTGCCAGCACCCCTACTTTCGTGGGACAGGGGATTTCTCTAGGCTACACCTTC
>TRBJ1-2|TRBV25-1|-|-
CASSEQGPAYGYTF
TGTGCCAGCAGTGAGCAGGGTCCGGCTTATGGCTACACCTTC
>TRBJ2-1|TRBV29-1|-|-
CSVQLQEWGEQFF
TGCAGCGTTCAACTACAGGAGTGGGGTGAGCAGTTCTTC